Detailed here is one T cell receptor beta chain. Its antigen is not identified. The sample originates from a study of cytomegalovirus exposure and HLA in healthy donors. Overall study findings and caveats: As a later analysis showed, several of the most significant clusters appeared to be linked to common viral pathogens.

Germline trimming cut 3 bases from V and 0 bases from J; bases unmatched to any gene: 6. The CDR3 is 17 residues long. Germline CDR1 SGHRS, CDR2 YFSETQ. The PCR employed 60 Vbeta primers together with 13 Jbeta primers. Here immunoSEQ multiplex PCR was the method, and the copy in TCRdb shows in-frame clones only, minus some. Here the sample spans 55,000 to 80,000 clones, 65% to 80% being singletons. Sequenced sample: PBMCs. The chain has TRBV5-1 and TRBJ2-3, with 11 bases lining up with TRBD2. This TCR was recovered from a man aged 65 to 79 in good health and CMV-seronegative. The CDR3 region is CASSSKTSGTSTDTQYF. The CDR3 nucleotides read TGCGCCAGCAGCTCGAAGACTAGCGGGACTAGCACAGATACGCAGTATTTT. The full variable domain, its missing parts supplied by reference TRBV5-1 and TRBJ2-3, is KAGVTQTPRYLIKTRGQQVTLSCSPISGHRSVSWYQQTPGQGLQFLFEYFSETQRNKGNFPGRFSGRQFSNSRSEMNVSTLELGDSALYLCASSSKTSGTSTDTQYFGPGTRLTVL.